These 19 T cell receptor beta chains came from one sample sequenced in a study of T cells in localized non-small cell lung cancer. Using immunoSEQ multiplex PCR, the repertoire was profiled, and TCRdb retains in-frame clones only, with some absent. The sample has under 20,000 clones; around four fifths are singletons. The sample here was peripheral blood, taken before any cancer treatment. Receptors were obtained from a female donor of 60 years or more with stage I lung adenocarcinoma.

The chain couples TRBV27 to TRBJ1-2; D is undetermined. The germline gives CDR1 MNHEY, CDR2 SMNVEV (reference sequence). The CDR3 is made up of 15 amino acids. With 5 bases removed from V and 0 bases from J, the gap between germline ends came to 13 bases. The CDR3 region is CASSPSSSTNYGYTF. CDR3 DNA: TGTGCCAGCAGTCCCTCCTCGTCCACTAACTATGGCTACACCTTC.

The chain employs TRBV4-3 and TRBJ2-1; TRBD2 matches 7 bases. J lost 7 bases, V lost 1 base, and 7 bases had no gene match. The CDR3 covers 15 residues. Looked up from germline, CDR1 is LGHNA and CDR2 is YSLEER. The CDR3 DNA reads as TGCGCCAGCAGCCAAGTAATCAATAGCGGGAATGAGCAGTTCTTC. Protein product: CASSQVINSGNEQFF.

The CDR3 here is CASSSTGGGTEAFF. As DNA, the CDR3 is TGTGCCAGCAGCTCCACAGGGGGGGGCACTGAAGCTTTCTTT. The chain combines TRBV28 with TRBJ1-1; TRBD1 matches at 8 bases. Germline-derived CDR1 and CDR2 are MDHEN and SYDVKM. This CDR3 is 14 amino acids long. V lost 6 bases, J lost 4 bases, and 7 bases stayed unmatched.

The chain carries TRBV29-1 and TRBJ2-7; tentatively, D is TRBD2 (5 bases). V was cut by 4 bases and J by 0 bases, with 16 bases left in between. The CDR3 loop spans 15 amino acids. Per germline, CDR1 SQVTM and CDR2 ANQGSEA. Written as DNA, the CDR3 is TGCAGCGTTGTGCTAGCCCGGGTAAGCTCCTACGAGCAGTACTTC. Amino acids: CSVVLARVSSYEQYF.

CDR3 coding DNA: TGTGCCAGCAGCTCAGGGACTAGCGCCTACGAGCAGTACTTC. This gives the protein CASSSGTSAYEQYF. This rearrangement joins TRBV7-9 to TRBJ2-7, with 10 bases identical to TRBD2. Trimming at V came to 4 bases and at J to 2 bases, leaving 2 bases not matched to a gene. This CDR3 has 14 amino acids. The V gene's germline CDR1 is SEHNR and CDR2 FQNEAQ (reference sequence).

This chain uses TRBV12-5 with TRBJ2-7; D is perhaps TRBD1 or TRBD2 (7 bases each). Germline assignment: CDR1 LGHNT and CDR2 FRNRAP. The V end lost 0 bases, the J end lost 6 bases, and 18 bases lay between the germline ends. The CDR3 spans 16 residues. CDR3 region: CASGLVAGTAASEQYF. The DNA of the CDR3 is TGTGCTAGTGGTTTGGTAGCGGGGACAGCCGCCTCCGAGCAGTACTTC.

The chain is built from TRBV7-9 and TRBJ1-1; D unresolved. The germline V and J ends were trimmed by 2 bases and 4 bases, with 11 bases remaining between them. CDR1 and CDR2 (germline): SEHNR, FQNEAQ (reference sequence). This CDR3 has 14 residues. Written as DNA, the CDR3 is TGTGCCAGCAGCTTAAGCGCAGAGGGCACTGAAGCTTTCTTT. Its protein product is CASSLSAEGTEAFF.

The CDR3 loop reads CASSPRGQETQYF. The CDR3 bases are TGTGCCAGCAGCCCCAGGGGGCAAGAGACCCAGTACTTC. The chain links TRBV6-6 to TRBJ2-5, with 7 bases matching TRBD1. The CDR3 length is 13 residues. Germline assignment: CDR1 MNHNY and CDR2 SVGAGI (reference sequence). V lost 6 bases to trimming and J lost 2 bases; unmatched junction nucleotides: 3.

The rearrangement links TRBV6-1 to TRBJ2-7; 7 positions match TRBD1. The CDR3 has 14 residues. V shed 6 bases, J shed 3 bases, and the junction held 8 bases outside the gene matches. The germline V gene has CDR1 MNHNS and CDR2 SASEGT. Written as DNA, the CDR3 is TGTGCCAGCAGCCGTACAGGGGAGAACTACGAGCAGTACTTC. Its protein product is CASSRTGENYEQYF.

The table lists this clone with a few counts. V is TRBV27 and J is TRBJ1-6; maybe TRBD1 (5 bases). The germline V and J ends were trimmed by 6 bases and 5 bases, with 11 bases remaining between them. The CDR3 runs to 14 residues. Germline V lookup: CDR1 MNHEY, CDR2 SMNVEV (reference sequence). CDR3: CASRPGRDNSPLHF. The CDR3 coding sequence is TGTGCCAGCAGACCGGGACGGGATAATTCACCCCTCCACTTT.

The V gene is TRBV4-3, the J gene TRBJ2-1, with 16 positions matching TRBD2. The CDR3 totals 18 residues. With 0 bases clipped from V and 7 bases from J, the junction kept 6 bases outside the gene matches. Germline V lookup: CDR1 LGHNA, CDR2 YSLEER. CDR3 in DNA: TGCGCCAGCAGCCAAGAGGGACTAGCGGGGGGGTCTGTGAATGAGCAGTTCTTC. This gives the protein CASSQEGLAGGSVNEQFF.

The chain recombines TRBV4-2 with TRBJ2-1; 13 nucleotides line up with TRBD2. The CDR3 has 15 residues. Looked up from germline, CDR1 is LGHNA and CDR2 is YNFKEQ. V lost 4 bases, J lost 11 bases, and 8 bases stayed unmatched. CDR3 sequence: CASSLTSGGAVKQFF. The CDR3 DNA reads as TGTGCCAGCAGCCTAACTAGCGGGGGGGCCGTTAAGCAGTTCTTC.

The V and J genes are TRBV6-1 and TRBJ1-4, with D hard to call. Trimming stripped 2 bases from V and 8 bases from J, with 15 bases between. This CDR3 region has 15 residues. Germline CDR1 reads MNHNS; CDR2 reads SASEGT. CDR3: CASSEQPRDGEKLFF. In DNA, the CDR3 is TGTGCCAGCAGTGAACAACCTAGGGATGGGGAAAAACTGTTTTTT.

The rearrangement links TRBV30 to TRBJ1-5; D gene ambiguous. The CDR3 is 13 amino acids. V lost 2 bases and J lost 6, with 11 bases in between. In germline, CDR1 is GTSNPN, CDR2 SVGIG (reference sequence). The CDR3 sequence is CAWSQRGAQPQHF. The CDR3 coding sequence is TGTGCCTGGAGTCAGCGGGGTGCTCAGCCCCAGCATTTT.

The V gene is TRBV2, the J gene TRBJ1-4, with TRBD1 as a possible D gene (6 bases). There are 11 residues in the CDR3. The germline V and J ends were trimmed by 7 bases and 8 bases, with 8 bases remaining between them. Germline loops: CDR1 SNHLY, CDR2 FYNNEI. DNA of the CDR3: TGTGCCAGCACCCAGGGGGAAAAACTGTTTTTT. Protein: CASTQGEKLFF.

This clone appeared once. The chain employs TRBV5-1 and TRBJ1-5; D is undetermined. The CDR3 sequence is 17 residues long. The germline CDR1 and CDR2 sequences are SGHRS and YFSETQ. Trimming left V 0 bases short and J 0 bases short, with 13 bases between. The CDR3 sequence is CASSLDSSGYSNQPQHF. CDR3 coding DNA: TGCGCCAGCAGCTTGGATTCCTCAGGTTATAGCAATCAGCCCCAGCATTTT.

The V call is TRBV5-1, the J call TRBJ2-7, with TRBD1 matching over 7 bases. CDR1 is SGHRS, CDR2 YFSETQ, per germline. The CDR3 spans 14 residues. V was pared by 4 bases and J by 4 bases, with 8 bases of the junction left unmatched. CDR3 region: CASSATGTTYEQYF. The DNA for the CDR3 is TGCGCCAGCAGCGCGACAGGGACCACTTACGAGCAGTACTTC.

This clone occurred a few times. The chain links TRBV19 to TRBJ1-1, with D unclear. Looked up from germline, CDR1 is LNHDA and CDR2 is SQIVND (reference sequence). The germline V and J ends were trimmed by 3 bases and 1 base, with 12 bases remaining between them. This CDR3 has 15 residues. The CDR3 reads CASSIFGQQNTEAFF. DNA of the CDR3: TGTGCCAGTAGTATCTTCGGGCAGCAGAACACTGAAGCTTTCTTT. Combining the CDR3 with reference TRBV19 and TRBJ1-1 gives the whole variable domain DGGITQSPKYLFRKEGQNVTLSCEQNLNHDAMYWYRQDPGQGLRLIYYSQIVNDFQKGDIAEGYSVSREKKESFPLTVTSAQKNPTAFYLCASSIFGQQNTEAFFGQGTRLTVV.

With respect to this clone: Other nucleotide sequences in the sample specify the same CDR3. V gene TRBV7-9 combines with J gene TRBJ1-2; TRBD1 might be the D (5 bases). V lost 0 bases to trimming and J lost 5 bases, with 7 bases between them. CDR3 size: 13 residues. CDR1 is SEHNR and CDR2 is FQNEAQ in the germline V gene (reference sequence). The CDR3 DNA follows: TGTGCCAGCAGCTTAGCGGGGCGGTATGGCTACACCTTC. Protein sequence: CASSLAGRYGYTF.